This paragraph covers one TCR beta chain sequence. These data come from a study of blood T cell repertoires in COVID-19. Background on the study: Donors in the United States, Italy and Spain gave samples during acute or convalescent COVID-19.

The germline V gene has CDR1 SGDLS and CDR2 YYNGEE. CDR3 length: 16 amino acids. Trimming cost V 1 base and J 1 base; bases outside gene matches: 4. The assay was immunoSEQ multiplex PCR, and TCRdb's table has in-frame clones only and misses some. This sample carries about 400,000 clones, about 87% of them seen once, and the ten largest clones take around 1.9%. This chain uses TRBV9 with TRBJ2-1; 8 bases map to TRBD2. This TCR derives from a middle-aged man in a cohort exposed to, infected with or recovered from COVID-19 (not recorded which). Input material: PBMCs or T cells enriched from blood (not recorded which). Here the CDR3 reads CASSVTGRGSYNEQFF. In DNA form, the CDR3 reads TGTGCCAGCAGCGTAACCGGGAGGGGATCCTACAATGAGCAGTTCTTC.